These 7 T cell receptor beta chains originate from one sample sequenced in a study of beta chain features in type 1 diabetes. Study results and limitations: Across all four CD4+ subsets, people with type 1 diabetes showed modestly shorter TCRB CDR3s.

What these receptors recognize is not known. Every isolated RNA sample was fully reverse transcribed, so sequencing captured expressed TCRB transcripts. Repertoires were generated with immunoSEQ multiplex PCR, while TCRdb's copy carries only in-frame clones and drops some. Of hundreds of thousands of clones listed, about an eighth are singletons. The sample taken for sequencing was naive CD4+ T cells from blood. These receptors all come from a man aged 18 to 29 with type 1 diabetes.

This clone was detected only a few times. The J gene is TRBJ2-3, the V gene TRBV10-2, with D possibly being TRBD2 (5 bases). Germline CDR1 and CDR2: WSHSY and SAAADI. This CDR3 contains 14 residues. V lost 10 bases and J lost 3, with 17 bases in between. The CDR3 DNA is TGCGCCACGACCCGGGATTTGCTAACAGATACGCAGTATTTT. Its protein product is CATTRDLLTDTQYF.

The CDR3 here is CASSVFSGYETQYF. CDR3 in DNA: TGTGCCAGCAGCGTCTTTAGCGGGTACGAGACCCAGTACTTC. The gene calls are TRBV9 and TRBJ2-5; 7 bases line up with TRBD2. J gave up 5 bases and V 2 bases, and 6 bases lay outside the gene matches. Germline assignment: CDR1 SGDLS and CDR2 YYNGEE. The CDR3 spans 14 residues.

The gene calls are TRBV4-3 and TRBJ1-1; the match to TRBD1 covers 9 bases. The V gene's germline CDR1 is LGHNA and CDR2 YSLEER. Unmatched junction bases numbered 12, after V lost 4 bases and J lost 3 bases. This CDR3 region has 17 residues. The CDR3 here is CASSRTGGLPLYTEAFF. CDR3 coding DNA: TGCGCCAGCAGCCGAACAGGGGGCTTGCCGCTCTACACTGAAGCTTTCTTT.

CDR3 amino acids: CASSLGQGDEQYF. In DNA form, the CDR3 reads TGTGCCAGCAGCTTGGGACAGGGCGACGAGCAGTACTTC. This chain connects TRBV5-4 to TRBJ2-7, with 7 bases identical to TRBD1. The length of the CDR3 is 13 residues. The germline CDR1 and CDR2 sequences are SGHNT and YYREEE (reference sequence). V dropped 0 bases and J dropped 5; count of bases not matched to a gene: 2.

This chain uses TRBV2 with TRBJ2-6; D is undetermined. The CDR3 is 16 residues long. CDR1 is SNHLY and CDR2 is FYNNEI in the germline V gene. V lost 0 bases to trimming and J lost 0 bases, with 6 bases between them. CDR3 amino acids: CASSEAGFSGANVLTF. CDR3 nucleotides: TGTGCCAGCAGTGAAGCGGGGTTCTCTGGGGCCAACGTCCTGACTTTC.

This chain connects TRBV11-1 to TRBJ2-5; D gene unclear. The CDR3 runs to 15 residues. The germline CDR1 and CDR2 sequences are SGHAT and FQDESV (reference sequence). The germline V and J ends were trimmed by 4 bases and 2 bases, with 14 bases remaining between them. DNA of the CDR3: TGTGCCAGCAGCTCCCCGGCGTGGAAACAAGAGACCCAGTACTTC. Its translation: CASSSPAWKQETQYF.

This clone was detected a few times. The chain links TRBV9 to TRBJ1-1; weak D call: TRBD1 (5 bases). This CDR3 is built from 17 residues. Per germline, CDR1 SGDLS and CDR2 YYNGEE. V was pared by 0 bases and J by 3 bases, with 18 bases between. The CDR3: CASSVDLFPSGDTEAFF. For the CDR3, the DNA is TGTGCCAGCAGCGTAGATTTGTTTCCCTCGGGGGACACTGAAGCTTTCTTT.